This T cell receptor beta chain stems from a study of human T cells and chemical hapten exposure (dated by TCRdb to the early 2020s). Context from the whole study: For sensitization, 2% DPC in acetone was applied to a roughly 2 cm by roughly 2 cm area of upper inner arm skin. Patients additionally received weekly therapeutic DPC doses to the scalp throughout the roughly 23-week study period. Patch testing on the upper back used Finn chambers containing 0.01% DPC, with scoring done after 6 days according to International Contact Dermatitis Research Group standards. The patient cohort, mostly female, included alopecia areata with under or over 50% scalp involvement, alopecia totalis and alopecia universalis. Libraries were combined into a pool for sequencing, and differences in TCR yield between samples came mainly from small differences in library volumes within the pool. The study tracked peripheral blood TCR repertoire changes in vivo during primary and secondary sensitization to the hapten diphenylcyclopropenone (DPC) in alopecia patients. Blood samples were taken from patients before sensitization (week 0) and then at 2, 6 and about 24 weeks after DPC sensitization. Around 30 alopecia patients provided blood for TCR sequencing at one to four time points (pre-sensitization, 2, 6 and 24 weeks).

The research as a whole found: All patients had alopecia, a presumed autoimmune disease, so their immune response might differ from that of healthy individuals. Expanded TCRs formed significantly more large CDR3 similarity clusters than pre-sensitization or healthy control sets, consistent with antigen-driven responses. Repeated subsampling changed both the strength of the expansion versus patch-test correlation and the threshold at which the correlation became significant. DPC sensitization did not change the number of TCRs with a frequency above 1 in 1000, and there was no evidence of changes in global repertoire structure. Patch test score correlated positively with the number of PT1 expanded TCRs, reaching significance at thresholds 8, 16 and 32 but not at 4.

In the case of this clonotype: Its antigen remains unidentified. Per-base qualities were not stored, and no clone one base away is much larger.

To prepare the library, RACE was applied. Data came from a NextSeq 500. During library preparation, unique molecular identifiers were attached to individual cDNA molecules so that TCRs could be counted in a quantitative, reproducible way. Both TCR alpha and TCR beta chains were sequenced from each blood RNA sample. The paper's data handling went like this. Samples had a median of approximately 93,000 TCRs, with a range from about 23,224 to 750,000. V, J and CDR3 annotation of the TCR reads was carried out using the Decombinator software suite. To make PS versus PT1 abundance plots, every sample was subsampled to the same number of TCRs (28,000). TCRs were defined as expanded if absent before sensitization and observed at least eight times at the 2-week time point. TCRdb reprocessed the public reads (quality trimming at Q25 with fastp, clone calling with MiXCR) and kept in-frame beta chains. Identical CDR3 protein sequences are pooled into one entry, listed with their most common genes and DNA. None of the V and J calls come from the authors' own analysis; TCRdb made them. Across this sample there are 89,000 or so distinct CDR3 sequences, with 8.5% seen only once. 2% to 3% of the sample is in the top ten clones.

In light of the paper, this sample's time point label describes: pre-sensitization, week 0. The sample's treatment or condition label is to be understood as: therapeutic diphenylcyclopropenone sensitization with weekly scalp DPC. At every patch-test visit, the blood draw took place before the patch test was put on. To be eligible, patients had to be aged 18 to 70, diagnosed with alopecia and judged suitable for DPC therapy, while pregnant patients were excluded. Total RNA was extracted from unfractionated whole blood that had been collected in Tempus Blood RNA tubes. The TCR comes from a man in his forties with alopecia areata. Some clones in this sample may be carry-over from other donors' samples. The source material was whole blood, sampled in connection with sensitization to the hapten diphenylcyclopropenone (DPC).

Here is the DNA: TGTGCCAGCAGTTTTGTACCTAGCGGGAGCTCCTACAATGAGCAGTACTTC. Translated, this is CASSFVPSGSSYNEQYF. This sequence uses TRBV28 and TRBJ2-1, with 10 central nucleotides matching TRBD2. The assigned J gene may be wrong: the sequence end matches TRBJ2-7 better. Taken from the germline V gene, the CDR1 and CDR2 loops are MDHEN and SYDVKM. The CDR3 spans 17 residues, from the cysteine through the phenylalanine. Only the CDR3 DNA is retained, 51 bases long and in frame from the first base.